A selection of T cell receptor beta chains follows, all from one sample in a study of blood T cell repertoires in COVID-19. The data were produced by immunoSEQ multiplex PCR, yet TCRdb's version contains in-frame clones alone and is incomplete. Here the sample spans 250,000 to 300,000 clones, 80% to 90% being singletons. The sample was PBMCs or T cells enriched from blood (not recorded which). The receptors shown here come from a woman between 45 and 65 years old who had recovered from COVID-19. Both conserved end residues are part of each CDR3. Fields, in order: D gene, J gene, V gene, clone size, CDR3 DNA, CDR3 protein. The D gene is left open where the match is weak. For some rows the clone size is stated as once, few or many, or as a class when expanded; others skip it.

>-|TRBJ1-1|TRBV11-2|once
TGTGCCAGCACCAGGGGCAGAGGAATGAACACTGAAGCTTTCTTT
CASTRGRGMNTEAFF
>TRBD1|TRBJ1-1|TRBV19|once
TGTGCCAGTAGTATCCCGCAGACAGGGGTTCGGACTGAAGCTTTCTTT
CASSIPQTGVRTEAFF
>-|TRBJ1-1|TRBV11-2|-
TGTGCCAGCAGCTTAGCCCCTTTGTGGCTGAACACTGAAGCTTTCTTT
CASSLAPLWLNTEAFF
>-|TRBJ2-7|TRBV11-2|-
TGTGCCAGCAGCTTACCGGGCGGAGGTATCTACGAGCAGTACTTC
CASSLPGGGIYEQYF
>TRBD1|TRBJ1-1|TRBV6-4|-
TGTGCCAGCAGTGACACCCCGGGACAGGGAGAAGCTTTCTTT
CASSDTPGQGEAFF
>TRBD1|TRBJ2-1|TRBV28|-
TGTGCCAGCAGTTCTCACCCGACAGGGGGCTTTGAGCAGTTCTTC
CASSSHPTGGFEQFF
>TRBD1|TRBJ2-2|TRBV29-1|-
TGCAGCGTGCGGGACAGGGTGAACACCGGGGAGCTGTTTTTT
CSVRDRVNTGELFF
>-|TRBJ1-5|TRBV7-9|-
TGTGCCAGCAGCTTAGCGGGCGCGGGCGCGCGGCCCCAGCATTTT
CASSLAGAGARPQHF
>-|TRBJ1-1|TRBV7-2|-
TGTGCCAGCACCCCAAGAACATCGGGCACTGAAGCTTTCTTT
CASTPRTSGTEAFF
>TRBD1|TRBJ1-2|TRBV30|-
TGTGCCTGGATGAGGGACAGCCTATTAAACTATGGCTACACCTTC
CAWMRDSLLNYGYTF
>-|TRBJ1-2|TRBV27|-
TGTGCCAGCAGTTTAAGATCCGGGGGTAGTGGCTACACCTTC
CASSLRSGGSGYTF
>TRBD1|TRBJ1-6|TRBV11-3|once
TGTGCCAGCAGCTTGACAGGGAGGAATTCACCCCTCCACTTT
CASSLTGRNSPLHF
>TRBD2|TRBJ2-1|TRBV28|-
TGTGCCAGCAGTTTTCCCCGGCTAGCGGGATACAATGAGCAGTTCTTC
CASSFPRLAGYNEQFF
>TRBD2|TRBJ2-3|TRBV7-7|-
TGTGCTAGCAGCCGAGGGACTAGCAGAACCACAGATACGCAGTATTTT
CASSRGTSRTTDTQYF
>TRBD2|TRBJ2-1|TRBV15|-
TGTGCCACCAGCATCGCAGGTAGCGGGAGGGAGCAGTTCTTC
CATSIAGSGREQFF
>TRBD1|TRBJ2-2|TRBV11-2|-
TGTGCCAGCAGCTTAGTTTCTACCCGGGACAGGGGGCGAACCGGGGAGCTGTTTTTT
CASSLVSTRDRGRTGELFF
>-|TRBJ2-7|TRBV6-5|-
TGTGCCAGCAGCCACGACAGTTCCTACGAGCAGTACTTC
CASSHDSSYEQYF
>TRBD1|TRBJ1-3|TRBV28|-
TGTGCCAGCAGTTTAGGGACAGGACGAAACACCATATATTTT
CASSLGTGRNTIYF
>TRBD2|TRBJ2-3|TRBV18|-
TGTGCCAGCTCACGGTTCGGGAGGGCCGTCTCAGATACGCAGTATTTT
CASSRFGRAVSDTQYF
>-|TRBJ1-6|TRBV3-1/TRBV3-2|-
TGTGCCAGCAGCCAACGTGGAGCCCAAAGGGGTAATTCACCCCTCCACTTT
CASSQRGAQRGNSPLHF
>TRBD1|TRBJ2-5|TRBV19|-
TGTGCCAGTAGCCTGACGGGACAGCCATTCGGAGAGACCCAGTACTTC
CASSLTGQPFGETQYF
>-|TRBJ2-2|TRBV28|once
TGTGCCAGCAGTTTCCCCCCCGTAGGGGAGCTGTTTTTT
CASSFPPVGELFF
>TRBD1|TRBJ2-1|TRBV28|-
TGTGCCACCGTCGACAGGGAAAGGTACAATGAGCAGTTCTTC
CATVDRERYNEQFF
>-|TRBJ1-2|TRBV6-1|-
TGTGCCAGCAGTGATTACAGTCCCTATGGCTACACCTTC
CASSDYSPYGYTF
>-|TRBJ1-3|TRBV6-6|-
TGTGCCAGCAGCTCACAGGGAGGGTCTGGAAACACCATATATTTT
CASSSQGGSGNTIYF
>TRBD2|TRBJ2-2|TRBV10-3|-
TGTGCCATATCGGGAGGTATGACCGGGGAGCTGTTTTTT
CAISGGMTGELFF
>TRBD2|TRBJ2-7|TRBV6-2/TRBV6-3|-
TGTGCCAGCAGTCCCGGGACTAGCTCCTACGAGCAGTACTTC
CASSPGTSSYEQYF
>TRBD1|TRBJ1-5|TRBV6-1|-
TGTGCCAGCAGTGAAGCCGTGAGGGGGCTATCGTCTAGCAATCAGCCCCAGCATTTT
CASSEAVRGLSSSNQPQHF
>-|TRBJ2-5|TRBV6-5|-
TGTGCCAGCACCCAGTCGGGGACCCAGTACTTC
CASTQSGTQYF
>TRBD1|TRBJ2-5|TRBV5-1|once
TGCGCCAGCAGCCCCCGGGACAGGGCGCGGAGAGTGGAGACCCAGTACTTC
CASSPRDRARRVETQYF
>TRBD1|TRBJ1-3|TRBV7-2|-
TGTGCCAGCAGGCCTACAGGGGGCCTCTCTGGAAACACCATATATTTT
CASRPTGGLSGNTIYF
>TRBD1|TRBJ1-6|TRBV10-3|-
TGTGCCATCAGTAGGACAGGGGCAGAAGGGCCCCTCCACTTT
CAISRTGAEGPLHF
>TRBD1|TRBJ1-1|TRBV7-9|-
TGTGCCAGCAGATGGGGACCCGGGACAGTGAACACTGAAGCTTTCTTT
CASRWGPGTVNTEAFF
>-|TRBJ2-3|TRBV4-1|-
TGCGCCAGCAGCCACGACTCTTACACAGATACGCAGTATTTT
CASSHDSYTDTQYF
>TRBD1|TRBJ1-6|TRBV27|-
TGTGCCAGCAGTTTTTGGACAGGAAATTCACCCCTCCACTTT
CASSFWTGNSPLHF
>-|TRBJ2-7|TRBV28|-
TGTGCCAGCAGTTTGCAGGGCTACGAGCAGTACTTC
CASSLQGYEQYF
>TRBD1|TRBJ1-3|TRBV11-2|few
TGTGCCAGCAGCTTGAGACCTATCACAGGGGGTGGAAACACCATATATTTT
CASSLRPITGGGNTIYF
>-|TRBJ1-3|TRBV7-2|-
TGTGCCAGCAGCTTAGCGCTGGCGGCTGGAAACACCATATATTTT
CASSLALAAGNTIYF
>-|TRBJ2-2|TRBV27|-
TGTGCCAGCAGTGGGCAGGGCTACGCCACCGGGGAGCTGTTTTTT
CASSGQGYATGELFF
>-|TRBJ2-7|TRBV10-3|-
TGTGCCATCAGCGCAAAGGACACCCTTGACCACGAGCAGTACTTC
CAISAKDTLDHEQYF
>-|TRBJ2-1|TRBV5-1|-
TGCGCCAGCAGCCCGGACAGCCTGAAGGGTGAGCAGTTCTTC
CASSPDSLKGEQFF
>TRBD1|TRBJ2-1|TRBV5-5|-
TGTGCCAGCAGCTCGACAGGGGGCTCAAGCTCCTACAATGAGCAGTTCTTC
CASSSTGGSSSYNEQFF
>-|TRBJ1-1|TRBV5-1|-
TGCGCCAGCAGCTTGGCCAGTAACAGTAACACTGAAGCTTTCTTT
CASSLASNSNTEAFF
>-|TRBJ1-2|TRBV4-2|few
TGTGCCAGCAGCCAAGAGATGCGGCGGAACTATGGCTACACCTTC
CASSQEMRRNYGYTF
>-|TRBJ1-1|TRBV7-9|few
TGTGCCAGCAGCTTAGATATGAACACTGAAGCTTTCTTT
CASSLDMNTEAFF
>-|TRBJ1-1|TRBV3-1/TRBV3-2|few
TGTGCCAGCAGCTACGGGAACACTGAAGCTTTCTTT
CASSYGNTEAFF
>TRBD1|TRBJ1-5|TRBV12-5|few
TGTGCTAGTGGCACGGGACAGGACAATCAGCCCCAGCATTTT
CASGTGQDNQPQHF
>TRBD1|TRBJ2-2|TRBV5-1|-
TGCGCCAGCAGCTTGGGACAGGGGAACACCGGGGAGCTGTTTTTT
CASSLGQGNTGELFF
>-|TRBJ2-7|TRBV9|-
TGTGCCAGCAGCCGTGGGCGCGAGCAGTACTTC
CASSRGREQYF
>-|TRBJ1-1|TRBV5-5|-
TGTGCCAGCAGCTTGGAACAGGGATTAGCGATGATGAGTATGAAAGCTTTCTTT
CASSLEQGLAMMSMKAFF
>TRBD2|TRBJ2-7|TRBV6-5|-
TGTGCCAGCAGTATTATCACTAGCGGGGCCTACGAGCAGTACTTC
CASSIITSGAYEQYF
>-|TRBJ1-5|TRBV18|once
TGTGCCAGCGCGCCGGGGTTGGGGGCCAATCAGCCCCAGCATTTT
CASAPGLGANQPQHF
>TRBD2|TRBJ2-7|TRBV3-1/TRBV3-2|-
TGTGCCAGCAGCCCTAGACTAGCGCACTCCTACGAGCAGTACTTC
CASSPRLAHSYEQYF
>TRBD2|TRBJ2-1|TRBV7-3|-
TGTGCCAGCAGCTTAGGTTGGCTAGCGGGAGATAATGAGCAGTTCTTC
CASSLGWLAGDNEQFF
>TRBD1|TRBJ2-3|TRBV6-5|-
TGTGCCAGCAGTAAGCGACAGGGAACAGATACGCAGTATTTT
CASSKRQGTDTQYF
>TRBD1|TRBJ2-2|TRBV6-5|-
TGTGCCAGCGGGACAGGGAACGGCGGGGAGCTGTTTTTT
CASGTGNGGELFF
>-|TRBJ2-1|TRBV24-1|once
TGTGCCACCGCCCTCCCGGGAGCCCATGAGCAGTTCTTC
CATALPGAHEQFF
>TRBD2|TRBJ2-7|TRBV30|-
TGTGCCTGGAGTGGACTAGCGGCCCACTACGAGCAGTACTTC
CAWSGLAAHYEQYF